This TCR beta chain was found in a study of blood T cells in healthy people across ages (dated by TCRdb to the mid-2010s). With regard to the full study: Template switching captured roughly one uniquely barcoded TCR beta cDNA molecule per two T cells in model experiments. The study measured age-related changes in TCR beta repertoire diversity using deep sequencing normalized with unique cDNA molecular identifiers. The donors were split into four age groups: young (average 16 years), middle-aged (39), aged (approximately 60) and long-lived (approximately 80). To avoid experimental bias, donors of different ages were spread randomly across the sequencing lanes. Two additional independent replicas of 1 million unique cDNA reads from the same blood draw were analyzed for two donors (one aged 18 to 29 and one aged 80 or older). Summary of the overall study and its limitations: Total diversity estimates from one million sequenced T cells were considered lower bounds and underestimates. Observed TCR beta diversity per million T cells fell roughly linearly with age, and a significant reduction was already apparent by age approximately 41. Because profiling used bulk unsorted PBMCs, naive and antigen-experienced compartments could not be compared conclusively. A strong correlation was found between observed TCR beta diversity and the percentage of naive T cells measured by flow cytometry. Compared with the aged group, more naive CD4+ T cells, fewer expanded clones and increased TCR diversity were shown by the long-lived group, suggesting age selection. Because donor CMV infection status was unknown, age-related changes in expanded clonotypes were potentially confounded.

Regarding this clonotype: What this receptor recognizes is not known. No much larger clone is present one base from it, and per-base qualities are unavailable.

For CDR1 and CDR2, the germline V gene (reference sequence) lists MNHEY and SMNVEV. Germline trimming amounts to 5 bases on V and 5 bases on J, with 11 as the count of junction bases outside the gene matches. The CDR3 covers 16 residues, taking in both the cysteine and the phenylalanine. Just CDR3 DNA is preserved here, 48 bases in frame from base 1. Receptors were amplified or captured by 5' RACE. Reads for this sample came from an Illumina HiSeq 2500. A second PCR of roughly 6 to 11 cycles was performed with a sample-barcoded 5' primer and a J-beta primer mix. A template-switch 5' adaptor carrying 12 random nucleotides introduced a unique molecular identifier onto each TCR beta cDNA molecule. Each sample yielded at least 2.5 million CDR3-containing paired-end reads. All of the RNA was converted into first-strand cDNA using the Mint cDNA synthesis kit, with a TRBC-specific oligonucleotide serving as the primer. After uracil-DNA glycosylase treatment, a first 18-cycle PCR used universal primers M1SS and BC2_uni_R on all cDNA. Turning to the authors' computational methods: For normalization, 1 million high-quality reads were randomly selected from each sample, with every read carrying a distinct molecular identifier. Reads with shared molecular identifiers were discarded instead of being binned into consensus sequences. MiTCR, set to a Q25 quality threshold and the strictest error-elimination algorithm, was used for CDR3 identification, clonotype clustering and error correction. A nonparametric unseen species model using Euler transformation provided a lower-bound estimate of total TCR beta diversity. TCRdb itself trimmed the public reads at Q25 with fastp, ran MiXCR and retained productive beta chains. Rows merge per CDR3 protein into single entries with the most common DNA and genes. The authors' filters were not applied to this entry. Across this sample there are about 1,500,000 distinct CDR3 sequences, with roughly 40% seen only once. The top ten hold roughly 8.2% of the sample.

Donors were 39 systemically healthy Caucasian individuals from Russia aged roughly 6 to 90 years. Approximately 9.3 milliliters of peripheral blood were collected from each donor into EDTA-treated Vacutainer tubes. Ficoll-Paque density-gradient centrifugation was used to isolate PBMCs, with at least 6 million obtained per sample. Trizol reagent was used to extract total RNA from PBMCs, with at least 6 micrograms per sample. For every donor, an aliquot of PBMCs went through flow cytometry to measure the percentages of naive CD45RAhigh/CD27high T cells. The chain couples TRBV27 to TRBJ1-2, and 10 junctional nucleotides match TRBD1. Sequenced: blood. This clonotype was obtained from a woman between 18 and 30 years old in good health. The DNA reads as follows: TGTGCCAGCAGTGGTTCTCGACAGGGGGCACAGTATGGCTACACCTTC. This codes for CASSGSRQGAQYGYTF.